This TCR beta chain was recorded in a study of CXCR3-negative and CXCR3-positive naive CD8 T cells. Each TRB cDNA library was prepared by 5' RACE (with UMI labels). TCRdb reanalyzed the 5' RACE reads and collapses them to one entry per CDR3 protein, without DNA. The sample has more than 70,000 distinct CDR3 sequences; the top ten hold approximately 0.58%. This CDR3 has 16 amino acids. The germline V gene encodes CDR1 SGDLS and CDR2 YYNGEE. Concerning this clonotype itself: Its antigen remains unidentified.

Broader study findings: Sequencing showed both naive subsets with comparably high diversity, and memory CD8+ cells much lower. When CXCR3-positive naive cells were set against CXCR3-negative naive cells, the former had more hydrophobic TRB CDR3s.

V and J are TRBV9 and TRBJ2-1; TCRdb returns TRBD1, unconfirmable since there is no DNA. The sequencing sample was made of naive CXCR3+ CD8+ T cells from blood. Subset noted: CD45RO-CCR7+CD27+CD95- naive CD8+ T cells expressing CXCR3 (TNR3+). The receptor was derived from a human donor in good health. Some clones in this sample may be carry-over from other donors' samples. CDR3 loop: CASSVVGGESYNEQFF. The full variable domain, in which reference TRBV9 and TRBJ2-1 provide the parts outside the CDR3, is DSGVTQTPKHLITATGQRVTLRCSPRSGDLSVYWYQQSLDQGLQFLIQYYNGEERAKGNILERFSAQQFPDLHSELNLSSLELGDSALYFCASSVVGGESYNEQFFGPGTRLTVL.